This is a list of T cell receptor beta chains from one sample in a study of identical twins. TCRdb re-called the 5' RACE reads with MiXCR, one entry per CDR3 protein. The table has about 530,000 distinct CDR3 sequences, about a fifth seen once. The sample was also reused in another study, on yellow fever vaccine responses in identical twins.

The material sequenced was CD4+ T cells sorted from blood. The receptors stem from a young woman in good health. Both conserved end residues are part of each CDR3. A D gene is named only where the DNA matches it firmly. Clone size is shown for a subset of rows, as once, few, many or a class of expanded clone.

abundance	v_gene	d_gene	j_gene	CDR3nt	CDR3aa
few	TRBV5-1	.	TRBJ1-3	TGCGCCAGCAGCTTGGGGGTCGGCAGCTCTGGAAACACCATATATTTT	CASSLGVGSSGNTIYF
few	TRBV20-1	.	TRBJ1-1	TGCAGTGCTAGGGACACCACTGAAGCTTTCTTT	CSARDTTEAFF
few	TRBV11-2	TRBD1	TRBJ1-1	TGTGCCAGCGGACAGGGCAACACTGAAGCTTTCTTT	CASGQGNTEAFF
few	TRBV15	.	TRBJ1-6	TGTGCCACCAGCAGAGAGTTGTTAGTGTGGGGTCGGAATTCACCCCTCCACTTT	CATSRELLVWGRNSPLHF
.	TRBV12-3/TRBV12-4	.	TRBJ1-4	TGTGCCAGCAGAGGGGATAGTGAAAAACTGTTTTTT	CASRGDSEKLFF
few	TRBV28	.	TRBJ1-3	TGTGCCAGCAGTTCCGGGGCCAGCTCTGGAAACACCATATATTTT	CASSSGASSGNTIYF
many	TRBV12-3/TRBV12-4	TRBD1	TRBJ1-1	TGTGCCAGCAGCCCCGGGACAGGGGGCTTGGGCACTGAAGCTTTCTTT	CASSPGTGGLGTEAFF
.	TRBV12-3/TRBV12-4	.	TRBJ2-1	TGTGCCAGCAGTTTAGTTGTGGATGAGCAGTTCTTC	CASSLVVDEQFF
.	TRBV5-1	TRBD1	TRBJ2-2	TGCGCCAGCAGTTCAACGGGACAGAATACCGGGGAGCTGTTTTTT	CASSSTGQNTGELFF
.	TRBV5-1	.	TRBJ2-1	TGCGCCAGCAGCCCGGACCCTCAAAATGAGCAGTTCTTC	CASSPDPQNEQFF
.	TRBV5-1	TRBD2	TRBJ2-5	TGCGCCAGCAGCTTGAGGGCTAGCGGGGGCCCACAAGAGACCCAGTACTTC	CASSLRASGGPQETQYF
.	TRBV4-1	TRBD2	TRBJ2-5	TGCGCCAGCAGCCAAGTACTAGCGGGGTTGAAATCGGGGACCCAGTACTTC	CASSQVLAGLKSGTQYF
many	TRBV12-3/TRBV12-4	TRBD1	TRBJ1-5	TGTGCCAGCAGTTTTGCGGGGGGCAGGGGGTCCGCTCCCCAGCATTTT	CASSFAGGRGSAPQHF
.	TRBV19	TRBD1	TRBJ2-1	TGTGCCAGTAGTATCCCGAGACAGGGCAGGAATGAGCAGTTCTTC	CASSIPRQGRNEQFF
.	TRBV6-4	.	TRBJ1-1	TGTGCCAGCAGTGCCACAGACGCGAACACTGAAGCTTTCTTT	CASSATDANTEAFF
.	TRBV18	TRBD2	TRBJ2-7	TGTGCCAGCTCCCTAAGGACTAGCGGGAGTTTGAGAGAGCAGTACTTC	CASSLRTSGSLREQYF
.	TRBV20-1	.	TRBJ1-6	TGCAGTGCTAGACGGGGGGACTATAATTCACCCCTCCACTTT	CSARRGDYNSPLHF
.	TRBV20-1	TRBD2	TRBJ2-2	TGCAGTGCTAAAGGACTAGCGGGGGGCACGAACACCGGGGAGCTGTTTTTT	CSAKGLAGGTNTGELFF
.	TRBV29-1	.	TRBJ2-1	TGCAGCGGCCGGACTTTAGAGCAGTTCTTC	CSGRTLEQFF
.	TRBV6-5	TRBD1	TRBJ1-5	TGTGCCAGCAGTTACGGACAGGGTGGTAGTAGCAATCAGCCCCAGCATTTT	CASSYGQGGSSNQPQHF
.	TRBV5-1	.	TRBJ2-1	TGCGCCAGCAGCAGTGGACCGGGACAACGAACCTACAATGAGCAGTTCTTC	CASSSGPGQRTYNEQFF
few	TRBV6-2/TRBV6-3	TRBD2	TRBJ2-1	TGTGCCAGCAGCATATGGATAGCGGGGGCCTACAATGAGCAGTTCTTC	CASSIWIAGAYNEQFF
.	TRBV27	TRBD1	TRBJ1-6	TGTGCCAGCAGTTTCGGGACAGCCGCCAATTCACCCCTCCACTTT	CASSFGTAANSPLHF
.	TRBV12-3/TRBV12-4	.	TRBJ2-6	TGTGCCAGCAGTTTCGGAAGACAGCGATCATACTCTGGGGCCAACGTCCTGACTTTC	CASSFGRQRSYSGANVLTF
few	TRBV20-1	.	TRBJ2-1	TGCAGTGCTACCCACGGACAACCAACCGGCTACAATGAGCAGTTCTTC	CSATHGQPTGYNEQFF
few	TRBV5-1	TRBD1	TRBJ2-1	TGCGCCAGCAGCTCCTCCGCGACAGGGGGTCGGAATGAGCAGTTCTTC	CASSSSATGGRNEQFF
few	TRBV5-5	TRBD2	TRBJ2-1	TGTGCCAGCAGCTCCCTTAGCGGGGGGGCCCTCAATGAGCAGTTCTTC	CASSSLSGGALNEQFF
.	TRBV7-3	TRBD2	TRBJ2-3	TGTGCCAGCAGCCCTAGCGGGAGAGGAGATACGCAGTATTTT	CASSPSGRGDTQYF
.	TRBV20-1	.	TRBJ2-3	TGCAGTGCTAGAGCCTTGCCGCGGCCCGGCCCCACAGATACGCAGTATTTT	CSARALPRPGPTDTQYF
.	TRBV7-9	.	TRBJ1-1	TGTGCCAGCACCTCGGGGGGCTACACTGAAGCTTTCTTT	CASTSGGYTEAFF
few	TRBV10-3	.	TRBJ2-6	TGTGCCATCAGCCCAGGGACCTCTGGGGCCAACGTCCTGACTTTC	CAISPGTSGANVLTF
few	TRBV2	.	TRBJ2-2	TGTGCCAGCAGTGAAGCGTATCCCAGTTGGAACACCGGGGAGCTGTTTTTT	CASSEAYPSWNTGELFF
.	TRBV12-3/TRBV12-4	.	TRBJ2-2	TGTGCCAGCACCGATGACCGGCCCGGCACCGGGGAGCTGTTTTTT	CASTDDRPGTGELFF
few	TRBV3-1	TRBD1	TRBJ2-2	TGTGCCAGCAGCGCCCAGACAGGGGGGGCCGGGGAGCTGTTTTTT	CASSAQTGGAGELFF
few	TRBV25-1	TRBD1	TRBJ1-2	TGTGCCAGCAGTGACGGACAGGGGAAGGCTAACTATGGCTACACCTTC	CASSDGQGKANYGYTF
.	TRBV18	.	TRBJ2-1	TGTGCCAGCTCACGGCCGGGACTCCCCTTAAATAAGTTCTTC	CASSRPGLPLNKFF
.	TRBV5-1	TRBD2	TRBJ2-7	TGCGCCAGCAGCTTGCTCGTCACTAGCGGGACCTCCGAGCAGTACTTC	CASSLLVTSGTSEQYF
few	TRBV6-1	TRBD2	TRBJ2-1	TGTGCCAGCAGTGAAGCAGTCGGGGGACTAAGCAATGAGCAGTTCTTC	CASSEAVGGLSNEQFF
.	TRBV10-3	TRBD2	TRBJ2-1	TGTGCCAGCAGTGAATCGACTAGCGGGGAGGGCTCCTACAATGAGCAGTTCTTC	CASSESTSGEGSYNEQFF
few	TRBV25-1	TRBD1	TRBJ1-6	TGTGCCAGCAGTGACCGGGACAGGGTGAATTCACCCCTCCACTTT	CASSDRDRVNSPLHF
.	TRBV6-5	TRBD1	TRBJ1-2	TGTGCCAGCAGCCAGGGGGATGGCTACACCTTC	CASSQGDGYTF
few	TRBV9	.	TRBJ2-7	TGTGCCAGCAGCGTAGGGGTACATCTCTCCTACGAGCAGTACTTC	CASSVGVHLSYEQYF
.	TRBV5-1	.	TRBJ1-1	TGCGCCAGCAGCTTGGCGCCGACAGGCGCTAACACTGAAGCTTTCTTT	CASSLAPTGANTEAFF
few	TRBV5-1	TRBD2	TRBJ2-3	TGCGCCAGCAGTTTTCGGGGGGGAGGAGAGAGAGATACGCAGTATTTT	CASSFRGGGERDTQYF
.	TRBV25-1	.	TRBJ2-2	TGTGCCAGCAGTGCTTCGGACTTGACCGGGGAGCTGTTTTTT	CASSASDLTGELFF
few	TRBV3-1	.	TRBJ2-1	TGTGCCAGCAGCCAAGGGTTTAATGAGCAGTTCTTC	CASSQGFNEQFF
few	TRBV28	.	TRBJ2-3	TGTGCCAGCAGGGATCATCTCTACCCAGATACGCAGTATTTT	CASRDHLYPDTQYF
.	TRBV10-2	.	TRBJ2-2	TGCGCCAGCAGTGAGTCGTCAGGGCGGACCGGGGAGCTGTTTTTT	CASSESSGRTGELFF
few	TRBV4-1	.	TRBJ2-7	TGCGCCAGCAGCCAAGTGGACTCGTGGTCCGAGCAGTACTTC	CASSQVDSWSEQYF
.	TRBV5-1	TRBD2	TRBJ2-1	TGCGCCAGCAGCTCCATGACCGGGGGGACCAATGAGCAGTTCTTC	CASSSMTGGTNEQFF
few	TRBV5-1	.	TRBJ2-7	TGCGCCAGCAGCGGACGCTACGAGCAGTACTTC	CASSGRYEQYF
many	TRBV12-3/TRBV12-4	TRBD1	TRBJ2-5	TGTGCCAGCAGCCCGGGACAGGGGCCTTTAGAGACCCAGTACTTC	CASSPGQGPLETQYF
many	TRBV4-1	TRBD2	TRBJ2-3	TGCGCCAGCAGCCCGAATAGCGGGAGGGGAGATACGCAGTATTTT	CASSPNSGRGDTQYF